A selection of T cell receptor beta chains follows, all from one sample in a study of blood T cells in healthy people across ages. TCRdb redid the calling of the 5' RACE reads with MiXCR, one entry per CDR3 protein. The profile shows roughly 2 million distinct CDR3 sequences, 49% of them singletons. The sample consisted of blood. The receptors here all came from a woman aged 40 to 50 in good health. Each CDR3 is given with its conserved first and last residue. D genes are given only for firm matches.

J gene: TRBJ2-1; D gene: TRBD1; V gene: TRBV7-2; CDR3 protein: CASSPWTGEYNEQFF
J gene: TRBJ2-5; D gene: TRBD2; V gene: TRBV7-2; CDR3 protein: CASSLMRGGQQETQYF
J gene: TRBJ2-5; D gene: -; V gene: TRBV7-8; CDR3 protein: CASSLWGLQETQYF
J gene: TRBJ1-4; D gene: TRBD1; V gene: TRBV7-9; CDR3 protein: CASSMTGMKEKLFF
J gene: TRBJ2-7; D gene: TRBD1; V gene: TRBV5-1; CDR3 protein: CASSLRGQGVADNEQYF
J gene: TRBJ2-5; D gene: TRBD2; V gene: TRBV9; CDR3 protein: CASSVPGGQETQYF
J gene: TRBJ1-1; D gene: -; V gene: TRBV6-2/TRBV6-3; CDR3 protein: CASSYTAEAFF
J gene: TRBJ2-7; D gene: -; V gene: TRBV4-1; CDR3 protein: CASSQTYRAGYEQYF
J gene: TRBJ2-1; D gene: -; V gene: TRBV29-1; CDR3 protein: CSVPTYNEQFF
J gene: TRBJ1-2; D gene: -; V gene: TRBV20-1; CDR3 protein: CSPGRQGPYGYTF
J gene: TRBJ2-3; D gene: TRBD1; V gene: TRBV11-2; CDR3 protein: CASTDRGALGTDTQYF
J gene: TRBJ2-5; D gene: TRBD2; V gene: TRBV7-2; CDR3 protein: CASSLLAGARETQYF
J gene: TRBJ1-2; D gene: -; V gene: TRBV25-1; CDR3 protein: CASSPRDPYGYTF
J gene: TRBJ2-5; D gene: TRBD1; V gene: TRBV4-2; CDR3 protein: CASSQTGGWETQYF
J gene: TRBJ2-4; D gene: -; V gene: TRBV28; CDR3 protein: CASRNQDGGLGIQYF
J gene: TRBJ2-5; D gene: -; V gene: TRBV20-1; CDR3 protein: CSALGGGGETQYF
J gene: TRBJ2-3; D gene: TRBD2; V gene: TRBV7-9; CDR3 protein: CASSPIAGSSTDTQYF